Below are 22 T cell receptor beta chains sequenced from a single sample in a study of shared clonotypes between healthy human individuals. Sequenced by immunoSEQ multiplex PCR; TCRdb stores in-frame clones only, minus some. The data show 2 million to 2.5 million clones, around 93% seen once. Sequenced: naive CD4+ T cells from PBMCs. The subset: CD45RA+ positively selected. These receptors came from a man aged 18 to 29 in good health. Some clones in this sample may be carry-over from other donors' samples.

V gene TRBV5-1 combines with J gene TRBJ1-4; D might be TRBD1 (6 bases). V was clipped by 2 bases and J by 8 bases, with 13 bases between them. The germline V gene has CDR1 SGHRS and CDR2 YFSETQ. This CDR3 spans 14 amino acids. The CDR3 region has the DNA TGCGCCAGCAGCTTCCCAGGGGCTCGGGAAAAACTGTTTTTT. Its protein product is CASSFPGAREKLFF.

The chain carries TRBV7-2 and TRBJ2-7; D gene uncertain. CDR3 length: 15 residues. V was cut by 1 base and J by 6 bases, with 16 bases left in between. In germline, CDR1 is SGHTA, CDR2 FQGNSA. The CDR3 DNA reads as TGTGCCAGCAGCTTAGGGGTTCTCCCTACCCTCGAGCAGTACTTC. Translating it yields CASSLGVLPTLEQYF.

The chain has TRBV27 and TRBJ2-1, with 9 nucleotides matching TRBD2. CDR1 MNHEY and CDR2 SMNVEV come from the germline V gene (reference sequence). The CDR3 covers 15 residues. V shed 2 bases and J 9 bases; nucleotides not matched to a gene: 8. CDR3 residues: CASSLTLAGGGEQFF. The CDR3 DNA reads TGTGCCAGCAGTTTAACGCTGGCGGGAGGGGGTGAGCAGTTCTTC.

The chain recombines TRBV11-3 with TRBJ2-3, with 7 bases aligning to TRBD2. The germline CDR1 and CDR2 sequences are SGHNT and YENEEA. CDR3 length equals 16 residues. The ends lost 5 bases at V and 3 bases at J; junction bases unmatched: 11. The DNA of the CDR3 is TGTGCCAGCAGCCCCGGCGGGGAGGGAGGGACAGATACGCAGTATTTT. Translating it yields CASSPGGEGGTDTQYF.

CDR3 sequence (DNA): TGTGCCTGGAGTGTATCCGGAGGGCAGTACTTC. Its protein product is CAWSVSGGQYF. J is TRBJ2-7 and V is TRBV30; tentative D call: TRBD2 (5 bases). The V end lost 0 bases, the J end lost 9 bases, and 9 bases lay between the germline ends. Germline V CDR1 and CDR2: GTSNPN, SVGIG (reference sequence). The CDR3 loop spans 11 amino acids. The whole variable domain, filled in from reference TRBV30 and TRBJ2-7, reads SQTIHQWPATLVQPVGSPLSLECTVEGTSNPNLYWYRQAAGRGLQLLFYSVGIGQISSEVPQNLSASRPQDRQFILSSKKLLLSDSGFYLCAWSVSGGQYFGPGTRLTVT.

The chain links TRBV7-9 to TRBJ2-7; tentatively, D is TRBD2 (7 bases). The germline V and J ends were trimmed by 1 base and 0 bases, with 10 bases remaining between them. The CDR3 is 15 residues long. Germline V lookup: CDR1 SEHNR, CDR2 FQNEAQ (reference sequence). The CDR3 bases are TGTGCCAGCAGCTTAGAGCGGGGACACTCCTACGAGCAGTACTTC. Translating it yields CASSLERGHSYEQYF.

This chain's CDR3 is CASSQVRRDRSLNTEAFF. In nucleotides, the CDR3 is TGCGCCAGCAGCCAAGTGAGGAGGGACCGGTCATTGAACACTGAAGCTTTCTTT. V is TRBV4-1 and J is TRBJ1-1; TRBD1 is a possible D gene (5 bases). The CDR3 length is 18 residues. In germline, CDR1 is MGHRA, CDR2 YSYEKL. The V and J ends lost 1 base and 0 bases respectively, with 18 bases between them.

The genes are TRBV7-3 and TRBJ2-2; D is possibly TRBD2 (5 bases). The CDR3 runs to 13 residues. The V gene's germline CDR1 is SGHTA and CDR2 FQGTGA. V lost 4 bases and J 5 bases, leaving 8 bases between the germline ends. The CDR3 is CASSSRETGELFF. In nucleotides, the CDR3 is TGTGCCAGCAGCTCGAGGGAGACCGGGGAGCTGTTTTTT.

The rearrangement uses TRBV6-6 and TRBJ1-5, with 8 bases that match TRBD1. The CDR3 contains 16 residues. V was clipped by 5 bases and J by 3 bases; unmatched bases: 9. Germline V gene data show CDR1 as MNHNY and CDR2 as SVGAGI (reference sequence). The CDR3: CASSPQDRASNQPQHF. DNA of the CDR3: TGTGCCAGCAGTCCCCAGGACAGGGCGTCCAATCAGCCCCAGCATTTT.

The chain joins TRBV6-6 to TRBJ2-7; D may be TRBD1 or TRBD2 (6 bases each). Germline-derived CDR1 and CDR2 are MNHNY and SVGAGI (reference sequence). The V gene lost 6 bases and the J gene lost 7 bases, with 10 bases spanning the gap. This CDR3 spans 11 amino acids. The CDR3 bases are TGTGCCAGCAGCGTAGGGGGGGAGCAGTACTTC. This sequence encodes CASSVGGEQYF.

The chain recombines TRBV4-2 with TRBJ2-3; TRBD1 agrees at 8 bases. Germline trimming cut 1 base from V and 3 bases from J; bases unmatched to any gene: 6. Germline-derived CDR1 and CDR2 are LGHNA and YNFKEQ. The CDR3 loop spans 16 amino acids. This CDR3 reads CASSQGTGGTTDTQYF. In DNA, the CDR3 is TGTGCCAGCAGCCAAGGAACAGGGGGAACGACAGATACGCAGTATTTT.

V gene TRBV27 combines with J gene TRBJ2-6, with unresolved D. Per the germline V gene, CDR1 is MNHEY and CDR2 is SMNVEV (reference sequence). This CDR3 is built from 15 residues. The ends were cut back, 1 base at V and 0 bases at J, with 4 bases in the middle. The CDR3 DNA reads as TGTGCCAGCAGTTTATTGGACTCTGGGGCCAACGTCCTGACTTTC. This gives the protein CASSLLDSGANVLTF.

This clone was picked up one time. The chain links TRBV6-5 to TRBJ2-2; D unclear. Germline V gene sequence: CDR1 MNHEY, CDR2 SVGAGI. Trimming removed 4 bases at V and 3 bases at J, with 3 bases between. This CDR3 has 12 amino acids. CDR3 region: CASSSYTGELFF. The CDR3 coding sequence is TGTGCCAGCAGTTCGTACACCGGGGAGCTGTTTTTT.

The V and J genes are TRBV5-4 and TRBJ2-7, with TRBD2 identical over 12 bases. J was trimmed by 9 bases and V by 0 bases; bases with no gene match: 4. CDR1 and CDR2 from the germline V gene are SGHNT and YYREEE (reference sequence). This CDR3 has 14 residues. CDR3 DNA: TGTGCCAGCAGCTTGGGACTAGCGGGAGCTGGGCAGTACTTC. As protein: CASSLGLAGAGQYF.

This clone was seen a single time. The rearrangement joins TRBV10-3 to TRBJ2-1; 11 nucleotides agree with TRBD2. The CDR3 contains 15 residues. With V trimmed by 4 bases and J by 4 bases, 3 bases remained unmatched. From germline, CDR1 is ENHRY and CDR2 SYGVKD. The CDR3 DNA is TGTGCCATCAGTGTAGCGGGGGGGGAATACAATGAGCAGTTCTTC. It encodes CAISVAGGEYNEQFF.

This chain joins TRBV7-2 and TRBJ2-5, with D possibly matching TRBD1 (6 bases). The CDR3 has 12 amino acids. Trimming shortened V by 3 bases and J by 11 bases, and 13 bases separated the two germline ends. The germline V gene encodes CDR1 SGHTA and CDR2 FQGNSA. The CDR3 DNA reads TGTGCCAGCAGCTTGCCAGGGGAGAGGCAGTACTTC. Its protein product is CASSLPGERQYF.

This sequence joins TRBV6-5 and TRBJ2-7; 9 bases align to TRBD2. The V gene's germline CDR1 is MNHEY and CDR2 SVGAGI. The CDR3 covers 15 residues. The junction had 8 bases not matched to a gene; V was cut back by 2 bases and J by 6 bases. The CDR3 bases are TGTGCCAGCAGTTACATAGCTAGCGGGGTCCGCGAGCAGTACTTC. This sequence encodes CASSYIASGVREQYF.

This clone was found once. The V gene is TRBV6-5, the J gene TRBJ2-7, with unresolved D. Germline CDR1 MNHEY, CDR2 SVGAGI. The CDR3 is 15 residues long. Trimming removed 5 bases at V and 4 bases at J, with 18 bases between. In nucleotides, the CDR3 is TGTGCCAGCAGTAAGGGTAGCTTTTCACCTTACGAGCAGTACTTC. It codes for CASSKGSFSPYEQYF.

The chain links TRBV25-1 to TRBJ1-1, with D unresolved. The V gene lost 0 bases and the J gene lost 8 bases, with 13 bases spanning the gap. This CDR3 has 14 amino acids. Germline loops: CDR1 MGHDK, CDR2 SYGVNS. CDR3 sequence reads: CASSEYSDSTEAFF. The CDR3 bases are TGTGCCAGCAGTGAATATTCGGATAGTACCGAAGCTTTCTTT. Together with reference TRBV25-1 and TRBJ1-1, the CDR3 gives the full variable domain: EADIYQTPRYLVIGTGKKITLECSQTMGHDKMYWYQQDPGMELHLIHYSYGVNSTEKGDLSSESTVSRIRTEHFPLTLESARPSHTSQYLCASSEYSDSTEAFFGQGTRLTVV.

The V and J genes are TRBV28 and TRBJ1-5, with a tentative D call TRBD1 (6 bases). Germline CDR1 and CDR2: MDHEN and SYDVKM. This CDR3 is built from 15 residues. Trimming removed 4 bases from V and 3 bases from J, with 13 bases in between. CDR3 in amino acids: CASSSRGQNNQPQHF. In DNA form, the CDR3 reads TGTGCCAGCAGTTCCCGAGGACAGAACAATCAGCCCCAGCATTTT.

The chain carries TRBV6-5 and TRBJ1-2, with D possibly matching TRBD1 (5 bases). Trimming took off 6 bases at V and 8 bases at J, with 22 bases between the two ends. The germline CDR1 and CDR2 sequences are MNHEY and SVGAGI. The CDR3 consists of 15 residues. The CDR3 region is CASSPGVPRSGGYTF. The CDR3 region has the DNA TGTGCCAGCAGCCCGGGGGTGCCCAGGTCGGGAGGCTACACCTTC.

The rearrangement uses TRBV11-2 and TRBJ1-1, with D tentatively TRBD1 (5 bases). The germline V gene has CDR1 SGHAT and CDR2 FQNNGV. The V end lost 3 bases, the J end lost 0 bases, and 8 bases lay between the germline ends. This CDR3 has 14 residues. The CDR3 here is CASSFGTVNTEAFF. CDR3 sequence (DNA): TGTGCCAGCAGCTTCGGGACGGTGAACACTGAAGCTTTCTTT.